These 5 T cell receptor beta chains share one sample of origin, sequenced in a study of T cell clonotyping in hematopoietic cell transplantation. Profiling relied on immunoSEQ multiplex PCR, and the TCRdb table lists in-frame clones only, not all of them. The table includes 5,300 or so clones, 26% detected once. The sequencing here drew on peripheral blood mononuclear cells, taken 180 days after allogeneic stem cell transplant. The receptors derive from a male patient in his 40s who had an allogeneic stem cell transplant from an unrelated donor, so the T cells may come from the graft donor. Some clones in this sample may be carry-over from other donors' samples.

The J gene is TRBJ2-7, the V gene TRBV19, with D unresolved. The CDR3 length is 14 residues. Trimming cost V 5 bases and J 0 bases, with 11 bases left between them. Germline CDR1 reads LNHDA; CDR2 reads SQIVND (reference sequence). The CDR3 is CASSLGRSSYEQYF. DNA of the CDR3: TGTGCCAGTAGTCTAGGCAGGAGCTCCTACGAGCAGTACTTC.

V and J are TRBV30 and TRBJ1-2, with 7 bases aligning to TRBD1. The ends lost 2 bases at V and 7 bases at J; junction bases unmatched: 10. This CDR3 region has 14 residues. Per the germline V gene, CDR1 is GTSNPN and CDR2 is SVGIG (reference sequence). The CDR3 DNA is TGTGCCTGGAGTTACACAGGGGAGGCCGCTGGCTACACCTTC. This sequence encodes CAWSYTGEAAGYTF.

The gene calls are TRBV13 and TRBJ2-7; no reliable D call. Trimming pared 2 bases from V and 0 bases from J, leaving 11 bases between. In germline, CDR1 is PRHDT, CDR2 FYEKMQ (reference sequence). The CDR3 extends over 15 amino acids. CDR3 bases: TGTGCCAGCAGCTTATTAACCGGAAGCTCCTACGAGCAGTACTTC. Its translation is CASSLLTGSSYEQYF.

The chain combines TRBV30 with TRBJ1-6, with a tentative D call TRBD1 (5 bases). V was clipped by 6 bases and J by 10 bases, with 16 bases between them. There are 13 residues in the CDR3. The germline gives CDR1 GTSNPN, CDR2 SVGIG (reference sequence). CDR3 region: CACSSRGDSPLHF. In DNA form, the CDR3 reads TGTGCCTGCAGCTCCCGGGGGGACTCACCCCTCCACTTT.

This clone was observed a few times. The CDR3 is CAWTGGFNTEAFF. CDR3 bases: TGTGCCTGGACAGGGGGGTTTAACACTGAAGCTTTCTTT. The chain links TRBV30 to TRBJ1-1, with TRBD1 matching 7 bases. J was trimmed by 2 bases and V by 4 bases; bases with no gene match: 4. There are 13 residues in the CDR3. CDR1 and CDR2 from the germline V gene are GTSNPN and SVGIG (reference sequence).